This entry lists 26 T cell receptor beta chains sequenced from one sample in a study of shared clonotypes between healthy human individuals. The method was immunoSEQ multiplex PCR; TCRdb's version includes in-frame clones alone and lacks a portion of them. The data show about 490,000 clones, roughly 85% seen once. The sequenced sample was PBMCs. The receptors come from a middle-aged woman in good health. Some clones in this sample may be carry-over from other donors' samples.

This clone was observed once. This sequence joins TRBV7-3 and TRBJ2-3; 7 bases agree with TRBD1. Per the germline V gene, CDR1 is SGHTA and CDR2 is FQGTGA. The CDR3 sequence is 15 residues long. Trimming removed 4 bases from V and 2 bases from J; junction bases left unmatched: 6. CDR3 DNA: TGTGCCAGCAGCTCAACAGGGGTCCCCACAGATACGCAGTATTTT. It codes for CASSSTGVPTDTQYF.

The chain combines TRBV6-5 with TRBJ1-2; 8 bases match TRBD1. The junction had 2 bases not matched to a gene; V was cut back by 0 bases and J by 2 bases. CDR3 size: 15 residues. In germline, CDR1 is MNHEY, CDR2 SVGAGI. The CDR3 nucleotides are TGTGCCAGCAGTTACTCGCCAGGGGGCAACTATGGCTACACCTTC. It specifies CASSYSPGGNYGYTF.

This clone occurred a few times. This chain links TRBV29-1 with TRBJ2-3; D might be TRBD2 (5 bases). The CDR3 contains 12 residues. V lost 7 bases, J lost 5 bases, and 13 bases lay in between. Germline CDR1 reads SQVTM; CDR2 reads ANQGSEA. The CDR3 here is CSERAGGDTQYF. CDR3 nucleotides: TGCAGCGAAAGGGCGGGCGGAGATACGCAGTATTTT.

The chain uses TRBV18 and TRBJ1-1; D not certain. V was cut by 0 bases and J by 2 bases, with 4 bases left in between. This CDR3 has 13 residues. Germline V gene data show CDR1 as KGHSH and CDR2 as LQKENI. The CDR3 spells CASSPPGNTEAFF. In nucleotides, the CDR3 is TGTGCCAGCTCACCACCGGGAAACACTGAAGCTTTCTTT.

The chain has TRBV28 and TRBJ2-7, with TRBD2 matching over 7 bases. From germline, CDR1 is MDHEN and CDR2 SYDVKM. CDR3 length: 12 residues. V shed 8 bases, J shed 8 bases, and the junction held 9 bases outside the gene matches. CDR3 sequence (DNA): TGTGCCAGCGGGTCTAGCGGCATGCAGCAGTACTTC. It codes for CASGSSGMQQYF.

The V call is TRBV18, the J call TRBJ1-2, with 8 nucleotides matching TRBD1. Germline-derived CDR1 and CDR2 are KGHSH and LQKENI. CDR3 length: 14 amino acids. V dropped 3 bases and J dropped 3; count of bases not matched to a gene: 3. In nucleotides, the CDR3 is TGTGCCAGCTCACCGGACAGGGTGTACTATGGCTACACCTTC. Its protein product is CASSPDRVYYGYTF.

J is TRBJ2-7 and V is TRBV5-4, with D possibly being TRBD2 (5 bases). The CDR3 contains 17 residues. The germline gives CDR1 SGHNT, CDR2 YYREEE (reference sequence). Trimming cost V 4 bases and J 2 bases, with 22 bases left between them. The CDR3 sequence: CASSQDQSGKTTYEQYF. The CDR3 coding sequence is TGTGCCAGCAGCCAAGACCAATCGGGGAAAACCACCTACGAGCAGTACTTC.

This clone was counted only a few times. This chain joins TRBV29-1 and TRBJ2-1; D is unresolved. Germline V CDR1 and CDR2: SQVTM, ANQGSEA. This CDR3 contains 13 residues. V was shortened by 5 bases and J by 6 bases, with 14 bases between the two germline ends. CDR3 bases: TGCAGCGTTCCCCACCCCCCGGTCAATGAGCAGTTCTTC. It translates to CSVPHPPVNEQFF.

The V call is TRBV2, the J call TRBJ2-7; 11 nucleotides line up with TRBD2. The germline CDR1 and CDR2 sequences are SNHLY and FYNNEI. Trimming cost V 6 bases and J 4 bases; bases outside gene matches: 5. The CDR3 covers 14 residues. The CDR3 nucleotides read TGTGCCAGCAGAATAGCGGGAGGGCCATACGAGCAGTACTTC. The encoded protein is CASRIAGGPYEQYF.

This clone has just one count. The chain combines TRBV25-1 with TRBJ2-7; 10 bases are a match to TRBD1. CDR3 length equals 14 residues. Germline trimming cut 7 bases from V and 5 bases from J; bases unmatched to any gene: 8. From germline, CDR1 is MGHDK and CDR2 SYGVNS. In DNA form, the CDR3 reads TGTGCCAGCAAGGGGACAGGGGCAGTTCACGAGCAGTACTTC. This gives the protein CASKGTGAVHEQYF.

V is TRBV9 and J is TRBJ1-1, with D maybe TRBD1 (6 bases). The V end lost 0 bases, the J end lost 0 bases, and 9 bases lay between the germline ends. From germline, CDR1 is SGDLS and CDR2 YYNGEE. The CDR3 totals 15 residues. In nucleotides, the CDR3 is TGTGCCAGCAGCGTAGGCGGGGGCTTGAACACTGAAGCTTTCTTT. Its translation: CASSVGGGLNTEAFF.

With regard to this clone: Germline is not matched at one junction end, which may reflect a read error. The chain carries TRBV28 and TRBJ1-5, with TRBD1 as a possible D gene (5 bases). CDR1 and CDR2 from the germline V gene are MDHEN and SYDVKM. This CDR3 is built from 12 residues. The CDR3 protein is CASSLSWGGSDF. CDR3 coding DNA: TGTGCCAGCAGTTTATCGTGGGGGGGATCGGATTTT.

This sequence joins TRBV18 and TRBJ2-7, with 7 bases aligning to TRBD1. Germline V gene data show CDR1 as KGHSH and CDR2 as LQKENI. V shed 4 bases and J 3 bases; nucleotides not matched to a gene: 9. CDR3 length: 15 residues. CDR3 coding DNA: TGTGCCAGCTCACAACAGACAGGGTTAGGCTACGAGCAGTACTTC. It is translated as CASSQQTGLGYEQYF. Drawing the rest from reference TRBV18 and TRBJ2-7, the complete variable domain is NAGVMQNPRHLVRRRGQEARLRCSPMKGHSHVYWYRQLPEEGLKFMVYLQKENIIDESGMPKERFSAEFPKEGPSILRIQQVVRGDSAAYFCASSQQTGLGYEQYFGPGTRLTVT.

V gene TRBV28 combines with J gene TRBJ1-3, with a tentative D call TRBD1 (6 bases). Trimming stripped 3 bases from V and 2 bases from J, with 8 bases between. Germline CDR1 reads MDHEN; CDR2 reads SYDVKM. CDR3 length: 14 residues. The CDR3 DNA sequence: TGTGCCAGCAGTTTTGCAGGGGCTGGAAACACCATATATTTT. Protein: CASSFAGAGNTIYF. The full variable domain, rest sourced from reference TRBV28 and TRBJ1-3, is DVKVTQSSRYLVKRTGEKVFLECVQDMDHENMFWYRQDPGLGLRLIYFSYDVKMKEKGDIPEGYSVSREKKERFSLILESASTNQTSMYLCASSFAGAGNTIYFGEGSWLTVV.

This chain joins TRBV28 and TRBJ2-2, with D uncertain. CDR1 and CDR2 (germline): MDHEN, SYDVKM. The CDR3 runs to 16 residues. Trimming removed 7 bases from V and 3 bases from J, with 18 bases in between. DNA of the CDR3: TGTGCCAGCACCCCGTACGGGCGCATCGACACCGGGGAGCTGTTTTTT. This translates into CASTPYGRIDTGELFF.

V gene TRBV28 combines with J gene TRBJ2-1; D is perhaps TRBD2 (5 bases). Per germline, CDR1 MDHEN and CDR2 SYDVKM. The germline V and J ends were trimmed by 6 bases and 9 bases, with 21 bases remaining between them. CDR3 length equals 15 residues. The DNA for the CDR3 is TGTGCCAGCAGCAACTTTGGCTGGGCGGGCGGTGAGCAGTTCTTC. This sequence encodes CASSNFGWAGGEQFF.

This clone turned up a few times. The J gene is TRBJ2-7, the V gene TRBV27, with unresolved D. The CDR3 is 14 residues long. V lost 2 bases, J lost 3 bases, and 11 bases lay in between. Germline CDR1 MNHEY, CDR2 SMNVEV (reference sequence). The CDR3 spells CASSLKSDRYEQYF. The CDR3 region has the DNA TGTGCCAGCAGTTTAAAGTCAGACCGCTACGAGCAGTACTTC.

DNA of the CDR3: TGTGCCAGCAGCTTACCCAGAACAGTTGGAAACACCATATATTTT. Translating it yields CASSLPRTVGNTIYF. This chain uses TRBV7-2 with TRBJ1-3; D gene uncertain. V lost 2 bases and J 3 bases, leaving 11 bases between the germline ends. Germline V gene data show CDR1 as SGHTA and CDR2 as FQGNSA. The CDR3 loop spans 15 amino acids.

This clone was counted ten times or more. The chain combines TRBV5-1 with TRBJ1-1; maybe TRBD1 (5 bases). The CDR3 contains 13 residues. Germline CDR1 is SGHRS and CDR2 is YFSETQ. The V gene lost 6 bases and the J gene lost 4 bases, with 13 bases spanning the gap. CDR3 sequence reads: CASNLRGGTEAFF. The CDR3 nucleotides read TGCGCCAGCAACCTCCGGGGGGGCACTGAAGCTTTCTTT.

The chain carries TRBV2 and TRBJ1-2; 7 bases map to TRBD1. J lost 4 bases, V lost 4 bases, and 6 bases had no gene match. Germline CDR1 and CDR2: SNHLY and FYNNEI. This CDR3 has 14 residues. CDR3 in amino acids: CASSVRAGGYGYTF. The CDR3 DNA is TGTGCCAGCAGTGTCAGGGCAGGGGGCTATGGCTACACCTTC.

The chain carries TRBV28 and TRBJ2-5; TRBD1 agrees at 10 bases. Unmatched junction bases numbered 11, after V lost 5 bases and J lost 2 bases. This CDR3 comprises 17 residues. Germline V gene lookup returns CDR1 MDHEN and CDR2 SYDVKM. Here the CDR3 reads CASSDRTGQGPQETQYF. The DNA for the CDR3 is TGTGCCAGCAGTGATAGAACGGGACAGGGGCCGCAAGAGACCCAGTACTTC.

The CDR3 DNA is TGTGCCAGCAGTTTAACCGGGGGCCCTCTGGAAAAACTGTTTTTT. Its translation: CASSLTGGPLEKLFF. The chain links TRBV27 to TRBJ1-4, with D possibly TRBD1 on 6 matching bases. The ends were cut back, 2 bases at V and 8 bases at J, with 15 bases in the middle. The CDR3 contains 15 residues. The germline V gene encodes CDR1 MNHEY and CDR2 SMNVEV (reference sequence).

The rearrangement joins TRBV5-1 to TRBJ2-7, with TRBD1 matching over 11 bases. V shed 2 bases, J shed 6 bases, and the junction held 13 bases outside the gene matches. CDR1 and CDR2 from the germline V gene are SGHRS and YFSETQ. This CDR3 has 17 residues. Here the CDR3 reads CASSFTDSGQGASEQYF. In DNA form, the CDR3 reads TGCGCCAGCAGCTTCACGGATTCAGGACAGGGGGCGAGCGAGCAGTACTTC.

This clone was detected once. The rearrangement joins TRBV11-3 to TRBJ2-3; TRBD2 matches at 9 bases. Germline-derived CDR1 and CDR2 are SGHNT and YENEEA. J was trimmed by 4 bases and V by 4 bases; bases with no gene match: 3. This CDR3 region has 14 residues. The CDR3 region is CASSSRLAADTQYF. The CDR3 DNA sequence: TGTGCCAGCAGCTCCAGACTAGCGGCAGATACGCAGTATTTT.

The chain uses TRBV29-1 and TRBJ1-2; a possible D gene is TRBD1 (5 bases). Trimming pared 4 bases from V and 2 bases from J, leaving 14 bases between. CDR1 is SQVTM and CDR2 is ANQGSEA in the germline V gene. The CDR3 is 14 amino acids. DNA of the CDR3: TGCAGCGTTGGGGGATTAGGGGCAAACTATGGCTACACCTTC. It translates to CSVGGLGANYGYTF.

This clone has a count of ten or more. This rearrangement joins TRBV29-1 to TRBJ1-1, with a possible D match to TRBD1 (5 bases). The CDR3 contains 12 residues. Between the trimmed V and J ends, which lost 7 bases and 7 bases, there was a span of 16 bases. Germline CDR1 SQVTM, CDR2 ANQGSEA. In nucleotides, the CDR3 is TGCAGCGGGGCGAGAGGGGCCAATGAAGCTTTCTTT. It specifies CSGARGANEAFF.